Listed below are T cell receptor beta chains from one sample, sequenced in a study of blood T cell repertoires in COVID-19. TCRdb's copy holds only in-frame clones and misses some; the assay was immunoSEQ multiplex PCR. The sample lists 360,000 or so clones; just under 90% were seen once. Input material: PBMCs or T cells enriched from blood (not recorded which). The origin of the receptors is a woman in her twenties or thirties who had recovered from COVID-19. The CDR3 runs from the conserved cysteine through the conserved F or W. Each record gives: J gene, clone size, V gene, D gene, CDR3 DNA, CDR3 protein. The D gene is left open where the match is weak. Not all rows give a size; the values are once, few, many and, for expanded clones, a class.

TRBJ1-5,-,TRBV20-1,TRBD1,TGCAGTGCTAGTAATCCACAGGGGGTGAACAATCAGCCCCAGCATTTT,CSASNPQGVNNQPQHF
TRBJ1-1,-,TRBV5-1,TRBD1,TGCGCCAGCAGCCCGGGACAGCATAACACTGAAGCTTTCTTT,CASSPGQHNTEAFF
TRBJ2-7,once,TRBV27,-,TGTGCCAGCAGTGGGACAAGTTACGAGCAGTACTTC,CASSGTSYEQYF
TRBJ2-1,-,TRBV6-5,TRBD2,TGTGCCAGCACGCCCGGGACTAGATCACCCCGGCAGTTCTTC,CASTPGTRSPRQFF
TRBJ2-1,-,TRBV10-1,TRBD2,TGCGCCAGCAGTGACGGGACTAGCGGCTACAATGAGCAGTTCTTC,CASSDGTSGYNEQFF
TRBJ2-7,once,TRBV6-5,-,TGTGCCAGCAGCTACCGAGGGTCTCCCGGGGAGCAGTACTTC,CASSYRGSPGEQYF
TRBJ1-1,-,TRBV5-1,-,TGCGCCAGCAGCTTGGCAGGGTGGGACACTGAAGCTTTCTTT,CASSLAGWDTEAFF
TRBJ2-7,once,TRBV6-6,-,TGTGCCAGCAGCTCGACTAAAATCGACTCCTACGAGCAGTACTTC,CASSSTKIDSYEQYF
TRBJ2-2,-,TRBV6-5,-,TGTGCCAGCAGCGAGGGTGACGACACCGGGGAGCTGTTTTTT,CASSEGDDTGELFF
TRBJ1-1,-,TRBV5-3,TRBD1,TGTGCCAGAAGCTTACAGGGGAGATTAGGCACTGAAGCTTTCTTT,CARSLQGRLGTEAFF
TRBJ2-1,few,TRBV6-1,TRBD2,TGTGCCAGCAGTGAAGCGGGTAGCGGGAGTGGAAATGAGCAGTTCTTC,CASSEAGSGSGNEQFF
TRBJ2-2,-,TRBV10-1,TRBD2,TGCGCCAGCAGTGATGGGGCAGCGGGAGACACCGGGGAGCTGTTTTTT,CASSDGAAGDTGELFF
TRBJ2-7,-,TRBV6-6,-,TGTGCCAGCAGCCGAGACAGTTACGAGCAGTACTTC,CASSRDSYEQYF
TRBJ1-3,-,TRBV5-1,-,TGCGCCAGCACGGGGGGGTCTCAAGTCTCTGGAAACACCATATATTTT,CASTGGSQVSGNTIYF
TRBJ2-7,-,TRBV5-1,TRBD1,TGCGCCAGCAGCTTGGCCGGTGGGACAGGGGGCCACGAGCAGTACTTC,CASSLAGGTGGHEQYF
TRBJ1-5,-,TRBV2,TRBD1,TGTGCCAGCAGTACCGACAGGGGCAACTCTCAGCCCCAGCATTTT,CASSTDRGNSQPQHF
TRBJ2-2,-,TRBV9,-,TGTGCCAGCAGCGGAGCCAACACCGGGGAGCTGTTTTTT,CASSGANTGELFF
TRBJ2-1,-,TRBV25-1,-,TGTGCCAGCAGTGAATCGGAGGGGGCCAAGCATTCCCATGAGCAGTTCTTC,CASSESEGAKHSHEQFF
TRBJ2-7,-,TRBV3-1/TRBV3-2,-,TGTGCCAGCAGCCAAGGAGGATCGACAGGTACCTACGAGCAGTACTTC,CASSQGGSTGTYEQYF
TRBJ1-6,-,TRBV5-4,-,TGTGCCAGCAGCGCAGACAGGTTTAGCTCCTATAATTCACCCCTCCACTTT,CASSADRFSSYNSPLHF
TRBJ2-7,-,TRBV19,TRBD1,TGTGCCAGTAGTCCATTTACGGGACAGGGCCTCCACGAGCAGTACTTC,CASSPFTGQGLHEQYF
TRBJ2-3,-,TRBV4-1,TRBD2,TGCGCCAGCAGCCAACTAGATAGCGGGGGCACAGATACGCAGTATTTT,CASSQLDSGGTDTQYF
TRBJ1-6,few,TRBV6-2/TRBV6-3,TRBD1,TGTGCCAGCGGTTTGCCATCTCAGGGACAGGACTATTCACCCCTCCACTTT,CASGLPSQGQDYSPLHF
TRBJ2-2,once,TRBV4-2,TRBD1,TGTGCCAGCAGCCGAACAGGGGCTACGAACACCGGGGAGCTGTTTTTT,CASSRTGATNTGELFF
TRBJ2-3,-,TRBV30,-,TGTGCCTGGAGGCCGTCCGGAGGGTACGATACGCAGTATTTT,CAWRPSGGYDTQYF
TRBJ1-2,-,TRBV21-1,-,TGTGCCAGCAGCAATCGCGGGACAGGGAATGCGTACCCCCGTTCCTATGGCTACACCTTC,CASSNRGTGNAYPRSYGYTF
TRBJ1-1,-,TRBV14,TRBD1,TGTGCCAGCAGCCTAAACAGGGGGATGAACACTGAAGCTTTCTTT,CASSLNRGMNTEAFF
TRBJ1-1,-,TRBV21-1,-,TGTGCCAGCAGCGAGCGGGAGGGGAACACTGAAGCTTTCTTT,CASSEREGNTEAFF
TRBJ2-7,-,TRBV5-1,-,TGCGCCAGCAGCTTGGGACTAGTTTACGAGCAGTACTTC,CASSLGLVYEQYF
TRBJ2-7,-,TRBV25-1,TRBD2,TGTGCCAGCAGTGGGGGGGGAGCAGGGAACTCCTACGAGCAGTACTTC,CASSGGGAGNSYEQYF
TRBJ1-2,once,TRBV18,-,TGTGCCAGCTCAGGCCCAGGGAATGGCTACACCTTC,CASSGPGNGYTF
TRBJ1-1,-,TRBV11-2,-,TGTGCCAGCAGCTTAGTGTTCAGGGAACGGACTGAAGCTTTCTTT,CASSLVFRERTEAFF
TRBJ2-7,many,TRBV2,-,TGTGCCAGCGGTAGAGCTACCTACGAGCAGTACTTC,CASGRATYEQYF
TRBJ2-3,-,TRBV5-1,TRBD1,TGCGCCACCACAGAGACAGGGGGAACAGATACGCAGTATTTT,CATTETGGTDTQYF
TRBJ2-2,-,TRBV12-3/TRBV12-4,-,TGTGCCAGCAGCCCCATTTACACCGGGGAGCTGTTTTTT,CASSPIYTGELFF
TRBJ1-4,-,TRBV5-1,-,TGCGCCAGCAGTTCCGGGACTTTCAATAATGAAAAACTGTTTTTT,CASSSGTFNNEKLFF
TRBJ1-2,once,TRBV2,TRBD1,TGTGCCAGCAGAAGGGACAGTCGGGGCTACACCTTC,CASRRDSRGYTF
TRBJ1-1,-,TRBV3-1/TRBV3-2,TRBD1,TGTGCCAGCAGGCAGGGACAGAGGAAGGCTTTCTTT,CASRQGQRKAFF
TRBJ1-5,-,TRBV10-2,TRBD1,TGCGCCAGCAGTGTTCCAGGGGGCAGTCAGCCCCAGCATTTT,CASSVPGGSQPQHF
TRBJ1-2,-,TRBV3-1/TRBV3-2,-,TGTGCCAGCAGCCAAGGGACAGAGGATACCGCCTTTGGTTACACCTTC,CASSQGTEDTAFGYTF
TRBJ2-7,-,TRBV12-5,TRBD1,TGTGCTAGTGGCCCGACAGGGGTCCCCTACGAGCAGTACTTC,CASGPTGVPYEQYF
TRBJ1-2,-,TRBV10-3,-,TGTGCCATCGCGAGGCAGAACTATGGCTACACCTTC,CAIARQNYGYTF
TRBJ2-1,-,TRBV11-3,-,TGTGCCAGCAGCTCACGGACAGAAACCTCGACCAATGAGCAGTTCTTC,CASSSRTETSTNEQFF
TRBJ1-5,once,TRBV7-9,-,TGTGCCAGCAGCCGGGGGACGGCCAGCAATCAGCCCCAGCATTTT,CASSRGTASNQPQHF